A single T cell receptor (beta chain) is shown here with its context. Germline lookup yields CDR1 LGHDT and CDR2 YNNKEL (reference sequence). CDR3 length equals 19 residues. V was trimmed by 2 bases and J by 2 bases, leaving 24 bases between them. The data derive from a study of identical twins. A universal primer site was created by template switching, with the cDNA bearing unique molecular identifiers. TCRdb used MiXCR to reprocess the 5' RACE reads, holding one entry per CDR3 protein. The sample shows 200,000 or so distinct CDR3 sequences, 7.5% of them seen only once. The data also belong to a second study, concerning yellow fever vaccine responses in identical twins.

Sequencing was done on a sample of memory (CD45RO+) T cells sorted from blood. The V gene is TRBV3-1, the J gene TRBJ1-1; D is uncertain. This receptor was identified in a woman between 18 and 29 years old in good health. The CDR3 loop reads CASSQFPGDIFIPNTEAFF. The CDR3 coding sequence is TGTGCCAGCAGCCAATTCCCAGGCGACATCTTTATCCCAAACACTGAAGCTTTCTTT.